This entry lists 12 T cell receptor beta chains sequenced from one sample in a study of T cells in Graves' hyperthyroidism and ophthalmopathy. The investigators amplified TCR beta CDR3 regions from RNA transcripts. First-round RT-PCR of the TCR CDR3 relied on the HTBI primer set. One entry per CDR3 protein results from TCRdb running MiXCR on the multiplex PCR reads. The sample holds approximately 640,000 distinct CDR3 sequences, approximately 42% seen once. Input material: peripheral blood or thyroid tissue (not recorded which). All receptors come from an adult man with Graves' disease, either hyperthyroidism or ophthalmopathy (not recorded which).

In this sample, this clonotype turned up many times. The chain combines TRBV2 with TRBJ1-2; no clear D. Trimming took 2 bases from V and 4 from J, leaving 8 bases between them. The germline V gene has CDR1 SNHLY and CDR2 FYNNEI. The CDR3 spans 13 residues. CDR3 bases: TGTGCCAGCAGTGAAAAAGGGTTCTATGGCTACACCTTC. Translating it yields CASSEKGFYGYTF.

This clonotype was seen only a few times. The V call is TRBV7-2, the J call TRBJ1-1, with D uncertain. V was shortened by 3 bases and J by 0 bases, with 11 bases between the two germline ends. The CDR3 runs 15 residues. CDR1 is SGHTA and CDR2 is FQGNSA in the germline V gene. Here the CDR3 DNA reads TGTGCCAGCAGCTTGGACCTGGCAGTGAACACTGAAGCTTTCTTT. Translated: CASSLDLAVNTEAFF.

This clonotype has only a few counts. CDR3 nucleotide sequence: TGTGCCAGCAGCCCCGCCAGACAGGGGGACACTGAAGCTTTCTTT. Its protein product is CASSPARQGDTEAFF. This rearrangement joins TRBV7-6 to TRBJ1-1, with 9 bases aligning to TRBD1. CDR3 size: 15 residues. V lost 5 bases to trimming and J lost 3 bases; unmatched junction nucleotides: 7. Germline V gene lookup returns CDR1 SGHVS and CDR2 FNYEAQ. Drawing the rest from reference TRBV7-6 and TRBJ1-1, the complete variable domain is GAGVSQSPRYKVTKRGQDVALRCDPISGHVSLYWYRQALGQGPEFLTYFNYEAQQDKSGLPNDRFSAERPEGSISTLTIQRTEQRDSAMYRCASSPARQGDTEAFFGQGTRLTVV.

V is TRBV29-1 and J is TRBJ1-6; TRBD1 aligns across 9 bases. The CDR3 covers 14 residues. Looked up from germline, CDR1 is SQVTM and CDR2 is ANQGSEA. Trimming took 6 bases from V and 4 from J; bases not matched to a gene: 4. The CDR3 reads CSVGTGPYNSPLHF. The DNA for the CDR3 is TGCAGCGTCGGGACAGGGCCTTATAATTCACCCCTCCACTTT.

This clonotype was detected a few times. This chain joins TRBV7-2 and TRBJ2-7; either TRBD1 or TRBD2 may supply D (6 bases each). Germline V lookup: CDR1 SGHTA, CDR2 FQGNSA. The CDR3 has 16 amino acids. V lost 2 bases and J lost 1, with 15 bases in between. The CDR3 DNA is TGTGCCAGCAGCTTAATCCCGCGGGGACATTCCTACGAGCAGTACTTC. It specifies CASSLIPRGHSYEQYF.

Only a few counts were recorded for this clonotype. This chain connects TRBV4-1 to TRBJ2-7; D may match TRBD1 or TRBD2 (5 bases each). V was clipped by 4 bases and J by 3 bases, with 22 bases between them. CDR3 length: 17 amino acids. Germline CDR1 MGHRA, CDR2 YSYEKL. The CDR3 region is CASSPTTGTKRDYEQYF. In DNA form, the CDR3 reads TGCGCCAGCAGCCCAACGACCGGGACCAAGAGGGACTACGAGCAGTACTTC.

The rearrangement links TRBV12-3 or TRBV12-4 to TRBJ1-6; no clear D. V was pared by 0 bases and J by 5 bases, with 5 bases between. The CDR3 sequence is 14 residues long. CDR3 loop: CASSLAVNNSPLHF. CDR3 sequence (DNA): TGTGCCAGCAGTTTAGCGGTGAATAATTCACCCCTCCACTTT.

Many counts were recorded for this clonotype. The chain is built from TRBV24-1 and TRBJ1-5, with D tentatively TRBD1 (5 bases). Trimming pared 5 bases from V and 3 bases from J, leaving 13 bases between. The germline gives CDR1 KGHDR, CDR2 SFDVKD. The CDR3 length is 15 residues. CDR3 coding DNA: TGTGCCACCAGTGGGGACGTGGCCAACAATCAGCCCCAGCATTTT. It encodes CATSGDVANNQPQHF.

This clonotype was detected ten times or more. The genes are TRBV20-1 and TRBJ1-1, with 9 bases fitting TRBD1. CDR1 DFQATT and CDR2 SNEGSKA come from the germline V gene (reference sequence). Trimming removed 1 base from V and 7 bases from J; junction bases left unmatched: 4. The CDR3 extends over 13 amino acids. The CDR3 loop is CSARGQGGREAFF. CDR3 DNA: TGCAGTGCTAGAGGACAGGGGGGACGTGAAGCTTTCTTT.

The chain combines TRBV15 with TRBJ1-1; 11 bases match TRBD1. V gave up 5 bases and J gave up 11 bases; unmatched junction bases: 16. The CDR3 covers 16 residues. CDR1 and CDR2 (germline): LNHNV, YYDKDF (reference sequence). The CDR3, as DNA: TGTGCCACCAGCGTCAGGGACAGGGGGGTTACAGGGTCGGCTTTCTTT. Translation: CATSVRDRGVTGSAFF.

This clonotype was seen a handful of times. The genes are TRBV12-3 or TRBV12-4 and TRBJ1-5; TRBD1 agrees at 11 bases. The CDR3 consists of 15 residues. V was clipped by 6 bases and J by 7 bases; unmatched bases: 8. CDR3 loop: CASSHGTGGGQPQHF. The CDR3 bases are TGTGCCAGCAGCCACGGGACAGGGGGAGGCCAGCCCCAGCATTTT.

Here the CDR3 reads CATDRGIGNQPQYF. CDR3 DNA: TGTGCCACCGACAGGGGGATTGGGAATCAGCCCCAGTACTTC. The V and J genes are TRBV2 and TRBJ2-5, with 9 bases fitting TRBD1. V shed 10 bases and J 9 bases; nucleotides not matched to a gene: 15. The CDR3 contains 14 residues. The germline gives CDR1 SNHLY, CDR2 FYNNEI.